There are a few counts of the clone carrying this T cell receptor (beta chain). What it binds is unknown. Trimming removed 4 bases from V and 0 bases from J; junction bases left unmatched: 7. Germline V gene lookup returns CDR1 SGHRS and CDR2 YFSETQ. The CDR3 runs to 18 residues. This sample was included in a study of T cells after yellow fever vaccination. Overall study findings and caveats: Booster sampling recovered most clones from primary vaccination (under 98% CD4, approximately 90% CD8).

TCRdb passed the 5' RACE reads through MiXCR, listing each CDR3 protein once. The table has hundreds of thousands of distinct CDR3 sequences, roughly an eighth seen once. The chain recombines TRBV5-1 with TRBJ2-3; 14 bases fit TRBD2. Sequencing was performed on PBMCs, taken on the day of the yellow fever booster vaccination. The TCR originated in a man younger than 40 who received the YFV17D yellow fever vaccine. CDR3 amino acids: CASSTGTSGSPSTDTQYF. CDR3 in DNA: TGCGCCAGCAGCACCGGGACTAGCGGGAGTCCAAGCACAGATACGCAGTATTTT.